This is a list of T cell receptor beta chains from one sample in a study of read filtering for tumor transcriptome and immune sequencing. Via MiXCR, TCRdb re-called the reads, giving one row per CDR3 protein. The data show 100,000 to 150,000 distinct CDR3 sequences, roughly 13% seen once. The specimen sequenced was a population of CD138-negative cells sorted from bone marrow. These receptors all stem from a donor at least 40 years old with multiple myeloma. Each CDR3 is given with its conserved first and last residue. A D gene is named only where the DNA matches it firmly. The size of a clone is reported for some rows only, either as once, few or many, or as a class for expanded clones.

v_gene	j_gene	d_gene	abundance	len	CDR3nt	CDR3aa
TRBV4-1	TRBJ1-4	TRBD1	many	16	TGCGCCAGCAGCCAAGGTGGAGGACAGGGAGCTGAAAAACTGTTTTTT	CASSQGGGQGAEKLFF
TRBV29-1	TRBJ2-3	.	many	13	TGCAGCGTTGAAGGGGCGCCCACAGATACGCAGTATTTT	CSVEGAPTDTQYF
TRBV20-1	TRBJ2-2	.	many	15	TGCAGTGCTAGAGATCTAACCGATAACACCGGGGAGCTGTTTTTT	CSARDLTDNTGELFF
TRBV25-1	TRBJ2-1	.	many	15	TGTGCCAGCAGTGAATTAGGGACCCCCTACAATGAGCAGTTCTTC	CASSELGTPYNEQFF
TRBV10-1	TRBJ2-5	.	many	14	TGCGCCAGCAGTGAGTCGTTGCAGCAAGAGACCCAGTACTTC	CASSESLQQETQYF
TRBV7-9	TRBJ2-2	.	many	15	TGTGCCAGCAGCCCACCTGACAGTTCCACCGGGGAGCTGTTTTTT	CASSPPDSSTGELFF
TRBV6-1	TRBJ2-2	.	.	14	TGTGCCAGCAGTTACTTTAGCGATGGCGGGGAGCTGTTTTTT	CASSYFSDGGELFF
TRBV12-3/TRBV12-4	TRBJ1-5	.	many	17	TGTGCCAGCAGTGCACGGGCTACGGACTATAGCAATCAGCCCCAGCATTTT	CASSARATDYSNQPQHF
TRBV4-1	TRBJ2-3	TRBD2	many	14	TGCGCCAGCAGCCAAGGGACTAGCGGAGATACGCAGTATTTT	CASSQGTSGDTQYF
TRBV20-1	TRBJ1-5	TRBD1	few	15	TGCAGTGCCCCTAGGACAGGGGGCAAATGGCAGCCCCAGCATTTT	CSAPRTGGKWQPQHF
TRBV5-1	TRBJ2-1	TRBD2	many	17	TGCGCCAGCAGCCCCCAGACTAGCGGGGGGGCCTGGAATGAGCAGTTCTTC	CASSPQTSGGAWNEQFF
TRBV7-2	TRBJ2-3	.	many	15	TGTGCCAGCAGCTTAGGGGGGGGGGCAGAAGATACGCAGTATTTT	CASSLGGGAEDTQYF
TRBV29-1	TRBJ2-6	TRBD1	many	16	TGCAGCGTTCCGGGACAGGGACTCTCTGGGGCCAACGTCCTGACTTTC	CSVPGQGLSGANVLTF
TRBV12-3/TRBV12-4	TRBJ1-6	TRBD1	many	14	TGTGCCAGCAGTCGACAGGGGACAAATTCACCCCTCCACTTT	CASSRQGTNSPLHF
TRBV7-2	TRBJ2-7	.	many	12	TGTGCCAGCAGCTTGGGCCAGTACGAGCAGTACTTC	CASSLGQYEQYF
TRBV10-3	TRBJ1-1	.	.	15	TGTGCCATCTGTGGGTTGCTTGGGAGTAGCACTGAAGCTTTCTTT	CAICGLLGSSTEAFF
TRBV29-1	TRBJ1-2	.	many	11	TGCAGCGTGGACCACAACTATGGCTACACCTTC	CSVDHNYGYTF
TRBV20-1	TRBJ2-5	TRBD1	.	17	TGCAGTGCTAGAGTAGACAGGGCGTCGCTCGTCGGAGAGACCCAGTACTTC	CSARVDRASLVGETQYF
TRBV29-1	TRBJ2-3	.	many	14	TGCAGCGTTGACGCGCAGGCTAGCACAGATACGCAGTATTTT	CSVDAQASTDTQYF
TRBV5-1	TRBJ2-7	.	many	14	TGCGCCAGCAGCTTTTCACACCCGTCCTACGAGCAGTACTTC	CASSFSHPSYEQYF
TRBV6-5	TRBJ1-1	.	many	15	TGTGCCAGCAGTTACATCGGGACACCGAACACTGAAGCTTTCTTT	CASSYIGTPNTEAFF
TRBV7-9	TRBJ2-3	TRBD2	many	17	TGTGCCAGCAGCTACTCAATAGCGGGGGGCTCTGCAGATACGCAGTATTTT	CASSYSIAGGSADTQYF
TRBV29-1	TRBJ1-5	.	many	15	TGCAGCGTTGAAGTATTGGGAGAACCCAATCAGCCCCAGCATTTT	CSVEVLGEPNQPQHF
TRBV7-2	TRBJ2-6	.	many	17	TGTGCCAGCAGCCCCCACCGGACAGTATCTGGGGCCAACGTCCTGACTTTC	CASSPHRTVSGANVLTF